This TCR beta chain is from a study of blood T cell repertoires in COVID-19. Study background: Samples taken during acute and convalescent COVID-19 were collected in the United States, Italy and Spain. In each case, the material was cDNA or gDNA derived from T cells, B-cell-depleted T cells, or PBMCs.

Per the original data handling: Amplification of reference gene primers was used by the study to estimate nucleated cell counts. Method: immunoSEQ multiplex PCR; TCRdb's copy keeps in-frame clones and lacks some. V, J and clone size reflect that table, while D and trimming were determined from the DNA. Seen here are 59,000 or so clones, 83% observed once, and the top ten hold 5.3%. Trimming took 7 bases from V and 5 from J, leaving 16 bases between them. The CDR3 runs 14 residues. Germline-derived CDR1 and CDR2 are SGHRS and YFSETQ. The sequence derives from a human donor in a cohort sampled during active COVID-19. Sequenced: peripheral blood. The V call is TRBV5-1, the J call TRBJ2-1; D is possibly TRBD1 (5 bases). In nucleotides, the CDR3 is TGCGCCAGCTGGACATTACCTCCTAACAATGAGCAGTTCTTC. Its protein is CASWTLPPNNEQFF.